Listed below are T cell receptor beta chains from one sample, sequenced in a study of graft-versus-host responses after intestinal transplantation. Repertoires were generated with immunoSEQ multiplex PCR, while TCRdb's copy carries only in-frame clones and drops some. The table records under 45,000 clones, about 90% of them present only once. The specimen comprised PBMCs, sampled about nine months after transplant. Receptors were obtained from a human patient who received an intestinal transplant, so some T cells may come from the graft donor. Each CDR3 is given with its conserved first and last residue. The D gene is left open where the match is weak. Clone size is not always given. Where it is, it says once, few, many or a class for expanded clones.

.	TRBJ2-2	TRBV18	TRBD1	CASSHQGAQNTGELFF	TGTGCCAGCTCACACCAGGGGGCGCAGAACACCGGGGAGCTGTTTTTT
.	TRBJ2-6	TRBV9	TRBD1	CASSAGTGSGANVLTF	TGTGCCAGCAGCGCCGGGACAGGGTCTGGGGCCAACGTCCTGACTTTC
.	TRBJ1-2	TRBV7-9	.	CASTTGTYGYTF	TGTGCCAGCACTACCGGTACCTATGGCTACACCTTC
.	TRBJ2-6	TRBV6-5	.	CASAGLSSGANVLTF	TGTGCCAGTGCAGGACTTAGCTCTGGAGCCAACGTCCTGACTTTC
.	TRBJ2-7	TRBV9	.	CASSEFLDSSYEQYF	TGTGCCAGCAGCGAGTTCCTAGATAGCTCCTACGAGCAGTACTTC
.	TRBJ1-4	TRBV4-1	.	CASSQIGGEKLFF	TGCGCCAGCAGCCAAATCGGAGGTGAAAAACTGTTTTTT
.	TRBJ1-6	TRBV7-3	.	CASSSDSPLHF	TGTGCCAGCAGCTCTGATTCACCCCTCCACTTT
.	TRBJ2-6	TRBV2	.	CASSGLLGANVLTF	TGTGCCAGCAGTGGCCTTTTAGGGGCCAACGTCCTGACTTTC
.	TRBJ1-1	TRBV5-4	.	CASTSTPLRNTEAFF	TGTGCCAGCACTTCTACCCCCCTCAGGAACACTGAAGCTTTCTTT
.	TRBJ1-5	TRBV4-1	TRBD1	CASSHFPTGDDQPQHF	TGCGCCAGCAGCCACTTTCCCACAGGGGATGACCAGCCCCAGCATTTT
.	TRBJ2-7	TRBV15	TRBD1	CATSMWGQGMYEQYF	TGTGCCACCAGCATGTGGGGACAGGGCATGTACGAGCAGTACTTC
.	TRBJ1-4	TRBV6-5	.	CASSESLMRELFF	TGTGCCAGCAGTGAAAGCCTTATGAGGGAACTGTTTTTT
few	TRBJ1-2	TRBV6-6	.	CASSSRHRGYTF	TGTGCCAGCAGTTCCCGACATAGGGGCTACACCTTC
.	TRBJ1-3	TRBV6-5	.	CASRGAGGSGNTIYF	TGTGCCAGCAGAGGAGCCGGGGGCTCTGGAAACACCATATATTTT
.	TRBJ1-5	TRBV4-1	.	CASSQEMWGNQPQHF	TGCGCCAGCAGCCAAGAAATGTGGGGCAATCAGCCCCAGCATTTT
.	TRBJ1-3	TRBV6-1	.	CASSETAGGGSGNTIYF	TGTGCCAGCAGTGAAACCGCTGGGGGGGGCTCTGGAAACACCATATATTTT
.	TRBJ1-1	TRBV9	.	CASSVRGGSDTEAFF	TGTGCCAGCAGCGTCCGAGGGGGATCGGACACTGAAGCTTTCTTT
.	TRBJ1-4	TRBV2	.	CASKINSTNEKLFF	TGTGCCAGCAAGATAAATTCAACTAATGAAAAACTGTTTTTT
.	TRBJ1-1	TRBV5-1	TRBD1	CASSQGGVREAFF	TGCGCCAGCTCCCAGGGGGGGGTTCGGGAGGCTTTCTTT
.	TRBJ2-7	TRBV27	.	CASSYTGNSYEQYF	TGTGCCAGCAGTTACACAGGTAATTCCTACGAGCAGTACTTC
.	TRBJ1-4	TRBV5-1	.	CASSLAGTGEKLFF	TGCGCCAGCAGCTTGGCCGGGACCGGTGAAAAACTGTTTTTT
.	TRBJ1-2	TRBV6-5	.	CASSSSSGFKTF	TGTGCCAGCAGTTCATCGTCGGGGTTCAAGACCTTC
.	TRBJ2-7	TRBV30	TRBD1	CAWNDRVGYEQYF	TGTGCCTGGAACGACAGGGTTGGCTACGAGCAGTACTTC
.	TRBJ2-3	TRBV27	TRBD2	CASRNTGLASDTQYF	TGTGCCAGCAGAAACACGGGACTAGCATCCGATACGCAGTATTTT
.	TRBJ2-1	TRBV5-1	.	CASSLRDSSYNEQFF	TGCGCCAGCAGCTTGAGGGATAGCTCCTACAATGAGCAGTTCTTC
.	TRBJ2-7	TRBV7-6	TRBD1	CASSSTGFLRSSYEQYF	TGTGCCAGCAGTTCGACAGGGTTTTTAAGGAGCTCCTACGAGCAGTACTTC
once	TRBJ1-1	TRBV7-8	.	CASSLGRNTEAFF	TGTGCCAGCAGCTTAGGGCGGAACACTGAAGCTTTCTTT
.	TRBJ1-2	TRBV5-1	.	CASSLGATNNYGYTF	TGCGCCAGCAGCTTGGGGGCGACTAATAACTATGGCTACACCTTC
.	TRBJ2-2	TRBV9	TRBD1	CASSVGGGHSTGELFF	TGTGCCAGCAGCGTAGGAGGGGGCCATAGCACCGGGGAGCTGTTTTTT
once	TRBJ1-1	TRBV7-2	.	CASSSRLLWTVLNTEAFF	TGTGCCAGCAGCTCCAGACTATTATGGACAGTCCTGAACACTGAAGCTTTCTTT
.	TRBJ2-1	TRBV5-7	TRBD1	CASSPRGRSYNEQFF	TGTGCCAGCAGTCCCAGGGGGCGATCCTACAATGAGCAGTTCTTC
.	TRBJ1-6	TRBV6-6	.	CASSYRRGRPPLHF	TGTGCCAGCAGTTATCGACGAGGGAGGCCACCCCTCCACTTT
few	TRBJ1-3	TRBV25-1	.	CASQSSGNTIYF	TGTGCCAGCCAGTCCTCTGGAAACACCATATATTTT
.	TRBJ2-5	TRBV18	.	CASSPIQETQYF	TGTGCCAGCTCACCGATCCAAGAGACCCAGTACTTC
.	TRBJ2-1	TRBV29-1	TRBD1	CSVEIVTGGAGYNEQFF	TGCAGCGTTGAAATCGTGACAGGGGGCGCGGGATACAATGAGCAGTTCTTC
.	TRBJ2-1	TRBV19	.	CASSIVPGIWGFNEQFF	TGTGCCAGTAGTATAGTCCCGGGTATATGGGGTTTCAATGAGCAGTTCTTC
.	TRBJ2-7	TRBV27	TRBD1	CASTTSGQGAYEQYF	TGTGCCAGCACCACCTCGGGACAGGGGGCTTACGAGCAGTACTTC
once	TRBJ1-1	TRBV7-8	.	CASSLDNTEAFF	TGTGCCAGCAGCTTAGACAACACTGAAGCTTTCTTT
.	TRBJ2-2	TRBV2	.	CASRPGPSSGELFF	TGTGCCAGCAGGCCAGGGCCGTCGTCCGGGGAGCTGTTTTTT
.	TRBJ2-5	TRBV9	.	CASSVYRDVQETQYF	TGTGCCAGCAGCGTATACCGGGACGTTCAAGAGACCCAGTACTTC
.	TRBJ2-3	TRBV9	.	CASGAGITDTQYF	TGTGCCTCGGGTGCGGGGATCACAGATACGCAGTATTTT
few	TRBJ2-1	TRBV7-9	.	CASSWSNYNEQFF	TGTGCCAGCAGCTGGTCTAACTACAATGAGCAGTTCTTC
.	TRBJ2-1	TRBV15	.	CATSRDQIEQFF	TGTGCCACCAGCAGAGACCAGATTGAGCAGTTCTTC
.	TRBJ2-1	TRBV5-6	.	CASSLGITVTAGFF	TGTGCCAGCAGCTTAGGGATCACCGTTACTGCGGGGTTCTTC
.	TRBJ1-1	TRBV5-6	.	CASSKPPQGRGNTEAFF	TGTGCCAGCAGCAAACCACCACAGGGACGCGGGAACACTGAAGCTTTCTTT
.	TRBJ1-2	TRBV12-5	.	CASGLSGTLNYGYTF	TGTGCTAGTGGTTTATCCGGGACCCTCAACTATGGCTACACCTTC
.	TRBJ2-2	TRBV10-1	.	CASRDSPGSGELFF	TGCGCCAGCAGGGACAGTCCGGGGTCCGGGGAGCTGTTTTTT
.	TRBJ1-3	TRBV6-4	.	CASRTGSGNTIYF	TGTGCCAGCAGGACCGGCTCTGGAAACACCATATATTTT
.	TRBJ1-3	TRBV18	.	CASSPLPVSGNTIYF	TGTGCCAGCTCACCCCTCCCAGTCTCTGGAAACACCATATATTTT
.	TRBJ1-1	TRBV5-1	.	CASSFGGGKGETNSEAFF	TGCGCCAGCAGCTTTGGCGGAGGGAAGGGGGAAACAAATTCTGAAGCTTTCTTT
.	TRBJ2-2	TRBV5-1	.	CASSLAEGRHGGELFF	TGCGCCAGCAGCTTGGCCGAGGGAAGGCATGGCGGGGAGCTGTTTTTT
once	TRBJ2-3	TRBV7-9	.	CASSFRLSGETDTQYF	TGTGCCAGCAGCTTTCGTTTATCGGGTGAGACAGATACGCAGTATTTT
.	TRBJ2-1	TRBV9	TRBD2	CASSGEGVREQFF	TGTGCCAGCAGCGGGGAGGGTGTCAGGGAGCAGTTCTTC